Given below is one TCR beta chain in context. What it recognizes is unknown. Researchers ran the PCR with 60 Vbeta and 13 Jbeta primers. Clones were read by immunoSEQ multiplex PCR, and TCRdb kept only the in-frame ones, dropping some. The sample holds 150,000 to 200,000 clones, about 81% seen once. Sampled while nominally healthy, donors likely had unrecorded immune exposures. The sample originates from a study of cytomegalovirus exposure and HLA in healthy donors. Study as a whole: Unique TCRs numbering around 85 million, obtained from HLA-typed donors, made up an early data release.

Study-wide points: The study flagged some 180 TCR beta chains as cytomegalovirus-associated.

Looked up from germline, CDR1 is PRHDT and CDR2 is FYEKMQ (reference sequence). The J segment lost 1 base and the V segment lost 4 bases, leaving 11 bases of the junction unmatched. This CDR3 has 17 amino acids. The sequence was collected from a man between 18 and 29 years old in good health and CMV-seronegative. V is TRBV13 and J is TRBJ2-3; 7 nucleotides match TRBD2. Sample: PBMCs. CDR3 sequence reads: CASSSPTQRGRTDTQYF. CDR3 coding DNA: TGTGCCAGCAGCTCCCCAACCCAGCGGGGTCGCACAGATACGCAGTATTTT.